This TCR beta chain was found in a study of blood T cell repertoires in COVID-19. The overall study: Material from acute and convalescent COVID-19 was sourced from the United States, Italy and Spain. The analysed material was cDNA or gDNA that came from T cells, B-cell-depleted T cells, or PBMCs.

In the original processing: For nucleated cells, counts were estimated from reference gene primer amplification. Produced via immunoSEQ multiplex PCR; TCRdb's table is partial and in-frame only. That table supplies the V and J calls and clone size; D and trimming were determined from the DNA. This sample has roughly 58,000 clones, with around 85% found just once. The J segment lost 8 bases and the V segment lost 7 bases, leaving 4 bases of the junction unmatched. Germline CDR1 reads DFQATT; CDR2 reads SNEGSKA (reference sequence). This CDR3 contains 11 residues. The genes are TRBV20-1 and TRBJ2-1; 8 nucleotides agree with TRBD2. Sequencing was done on a sample of peripheral blood. The source is a man aged 65 to 85 with active COVID-19. As DNA, the CDR3 is TGCAGTGGACTAGCGATCGATGAGCAGTTCTTC. Encoded protein: CSGLAIDEQFF.